These T cell receptor beta chains were read from a single sample in a study of blood T cell repertoires in COVID-19. Here immunoSEQ multiplex PCR was the method, and the copy in TCRdb shows in-frame clones only, minus some. Of about 250,000 clones listed, about 86% are singletons. Sequencing used peripheral blood. All receptors derive from a man between 45 and 60 years old with active or convalescent COVID-19. Both conserved end residues are part of each CDR3. A D gene is named only where the DNA matches it firmly. The size field is filled for only some rows; it gives once, few, many or a size class.

cdr3_length	clone_size	j_call	v_call	d_call	cdr3_nt	cdr3_aa
16	.	TRBJ1-6	TRBV7-2	TRBD1	TGTGCCAGCAGCTTACGGGTGGGGACAGGGGATTCACCCCTCCACTTT	CASSLRVGTGDSPLHF
13	.	TRBJ1-1	TRBV12-3/TRBV12-4	.	TGTGCCAGCAGTTTATTACTTAACACTGAAGCTTTCTTT	CASSLLLNTEAFF
15	.	TRBJ1-6	TRBV5-4	TRBD1	TGTGCCAGCAGCCGTACGGACAGGGGACTCTCACCCCTCCACTTT	CASSRTDRGLSPLHF
13	.	TRBJ1-6	TRBV9	.	TGTGCCAGCAGCGTAGGGAGCAGTGAGCCCCTCCACTTT	CASSVGSSEPLHF
14	.	TRBJ2-7	TRBV7-2	.	TGTGCCAGCAGCTTAGAGCCAGGGGCCTACGAGCAGTACTTC	CASSLEPGAYEQYF
18	.	TRBJ2-2	TRBV4-1	TRBD2	TGCGCCAGCAGCCCAGCGGGGGGGGCACAAACGAACACCGGGGAGCTGTTTTTT	CASSPAGGAQTNTGELFF
14	.	TRBJ2-3	TRBV7-8	TRBD2	TGTGCCAGCAGCTTAAAGGGAGGGCAGGATACGCAGTATTTT	CASSLKGGQDTQYF
14	.	TRBJ1-2	TRBV5-5	TRBD1	TGTGCCAGCAGCTTGGGACACAGGACAGGGGGCTACACCTTC	CASSLGHRTGGYTF
15	.	TRBJ1-1	TRBV5-6	.	TGTGCCAGCAGCTTGTCGGGCAGGGGCAACACTGAAGCTTTCTTT	CASSLSGRGNTEAFF
15	.	TRBJ2-5	TRBV5-1	.	TGCGCCAGCAGCGTCATGTTGGGCCAAAGGGAGACCCAGTACTTC	CASSVMLGQRETQYF
15	.	TRBJ2-7	TRBV23-1	TRBD1	TGCGCCAGCAGTCAATCAGGGGACAGGTCTTACGAGCAGTACTTC	CASSQSGDRSYEQYF
13	.	TRBJ1-5	TRBV6-5	.	TGTGCCAGCAGTACCGACAGAGATCAGCCCCAGCATTTT	CASSTDRDQPQHF
17	.	TRBJ1-5	TRBV19	.	TGTGCCAGTACCCCATCCCCAGGGGTACGTAGCAATCAGCCCCAGCATTTT	CASTPSPGVRSNQPQHF
11	few	TRBJ1-2	TRBV20-1	TRBD1	TGCAGTGCTGGGGACAGCTATGGCTACACCTTC	CSAGDSYGYTF
13	.	TRBJ1-4	TRBV5-1	.	TGCGCCAGCAGCTCAAGTACAGGTGAAAAACTGTTTTTT	CASSSSTGEKLFF
12	few	TRBJ1-5	TRBV10-3	.	TGTGCCTCGACAGATAGCAATCAGCCCCAGCATTTT	CASTDSNQPQHF
14	.	TRBJ1-2	TRBV24-1	TRBD1	TGTGCCACCAGTGACCCGGGACAGAACTATGGCTACACCTTC	CATSDPGQNYGYTF
16	.	TRBJ2-3	TRBV7-3	TRBD2	TGTGCCAGCAGCATAACTAGCGGGGGGCTCACAGATACGCAGTATTTT	CASSITSGGLTDTQYF
14	.	TRBJ2-1	TRBV20-1	.	TGCAGTGCTAGTAGGCGGTTGTTTTACAATGAGCAGTTCTTC	CSASRRLFYNEQFF
18	.	TRBJ1-1	TRBV5-1	TRBD1	TGCGCCAGCGGAAAGGGGACAGGGGGATTTGAAATGAACACTGAAGCTTTCTTT	CASGKGTGGFEMNTEAFF
14	.	TRBJ1-2	TRBV11-2	TRBD1	TGTGCCAGCAGCTTCGGGACAGTTAACTATGGCTACACCTTC	CASSFGTVNYGYTF
14	.	TRBJ2-1	TRBV19	.	TGTGCCAGTACTGATAGGGGTGTTTACAATGAGCAGTTCTTC	CASTDRGVYNEQFF
17	.	TRBJ1-6	TRBV21-1	.	TGTGCCAGCATTCAGGAGGGTACAGGCGCCTATAATTCACCCCTCCACTTT	CASIQEGTGAYNSPLHF
13	few	TRBJ2-2	TRBV11-3	TRBD1	TGTGCCAGCAGCGTGGGACAGGCCGGGGAGCTGTTTTTT	CASSVGQAGELFF
16	.	TRBJ1-2	TRBV19	TRBD1	TGTGCCAGTAGTCCCGGGACAGGGGCCCCTCTCTATGGCTACACCTTC	CASSPGTGAPLYGYTF
13	.	TRBJ1-1	TRBV7-9	.	TGTGCCAGCAGCTTCGGCGGGGACACTGAAGCTTTCTTT	CASSFGGDTEAFF
15	.	TRBJ2-1	TRBV6-5	TRBD2	TGTGCCAGCAGACCTCTAGCGGGGCCCTACAATGAGCAGTTCTTC	CASRPLAGPYNEQFF
11	.	TRBJ2-5	TRBV12-3/TRBV12-4	.	TGTGCCAGCAGTCCCGGAGAGACCCAGTACTTC	CASSPGETQYF
13	.	TRBJ1-6	TRBV27	TRBD1	TGTGCCAGCAGTCCAGACAGGGATTCACCCCTCCACTTT	CASSPDRDSPLHF
14	.	TRBJ1-2	TRBV27	TRBD1	TGTGCCAGCAGTCCCTCGGGACAGATCTATGGCTACACCTTC	CASSPSGQIYGYTF
15	.	TRBJ1-2	TRBV19	.	TGTGCCAGTAGTGAACCACTCAGGGTTTTCTATGGCTACACCTTC	CASSEPLRVFYGYTF
13	.	TRBJ1-2	TRBV10-3	.	TGTGCCATCAGTGATCAGGGAAACTATGGCTACACCTTC	CAISDQGNYGYTF
14	.	TRBJ1-2	TRBV19	TRBD1	TGTGCCAGTAATACCGGACAGGGGGCTGATGGCTACACCTTC	CASNTGQGADGYTF
17	.	TRBJ2-3	TRBV25-1	TRBD2	TGTGCCAGCAGCCCACGACTAGCGGGGGACAACACAGATACGCAGTATTTT	CASSPRLAGDNTDTQYF
14	.	TRBJ2-7	TRBV15	TRBD2	TGTGCCACCAGCAGAGACCCCGGGGGGTACGAGCAGTACTTC	CATSRDPGGYEQYF
15	.	TRBJ1-1	TRBV15	.	TGTGCCACCAGCAGAGTCCAGGGGCAGAACACTGAAGCTTTCTTT	CATSRVQGQNTEAFF
16	.	TRBJ2-5	TRBV7-2	TRBD2	TGTGCCAGCAGCGCCTTAGCGGGAAAGCTTCAAGAGACCCAGTACTTC	CASSALAGKLQETQYF
14	.	TRBJ1-2	TRBV6-1	.	TGTGCCAGCAGTGACGCCCTTCCTAGCTATGGCTACACCTTC	CASSDALPSYGYTF
16	.	TRBJ2-1	TRBV6-2/TRBV6-3	TRBD2	TGTGCCAGCAGTTATATCGGGGGGGCTAACTACAATGAGCAGTTCTTC	CASSYIGGANYNEQFF
15	.	TRBJ2-2	TRBV6-2/TRBV6-3	.	TGTGCCAGCAGTTACGGGCAGAGGAACACCGGGGAGCTGTTTTTT	CASSYGQRNTGELFF
12	.	TRBJ1-2	TRBV6-5	.	TGTGCCAGCACCTCGGGGGGCTATGGCTACACCTTC	CASTSGGYGYTF
16	.	TRBJ1-5	TRBV6-5	TRBD1	TGTGCCAGCAGTTACTCGAGACAGGGTAGTAATCAGCCCCAGCATTTT	CASSYSRQGSNQPQHF
16	once	TRBJ1-4	TRBV7-9	TRBD1	TGTGCCAGCAGCTTAGACAGGACAGGGGAGAATGAAAAACTGTTTTTT	CASSLDRTGENEKLFF
15	.	TRBJ2-5	TRBV5-6	.	TGTGCCAGCAGCCTGGGCGACATCCGGGGGGAGACCCAGTACTTC	CASSLGDIRGETQYF
17	.	TRBJ1-1	TRBV10-3	TRBD1	TGTGCCATCAGTGAGTCGAAGAGGACAGGGTATCTCGCTGAAGCTTTCTTT	CAISESKRTGYLAEAFF
16	once	TRBJ1-1	TRBV6-2/TRBV6-3	TRBD1	TGTGCCAGCAGCCGTACTACGGGACAGGGGAAGAGTGAAGCTTTCTTT	CASSRTTGQGKSEAFF
15	.	TRBJ2-7	TRBV3-1/TRBV3-2	TRBD1	TGTGCCAGCAGCCAAGAACAGGGGGTAACATACGAGCAGTACTTC	CASSQEQGVTYEQYF
17	.	TRBJ1-4	TRBV19	TRBD1	TGTGCCAGTAGGCCGCCGGGACAGGGGCCGCGGGGTGAAAAACTGTTTTTT	CASRPPGQGPRGEKLFF
14	.	TRBJ1-2	TRBV25-1	.	TGTGCCAGCAGTGGCCCGGGAGGGACCTATGGCTACACCTTC	CASSGPGGTYGYTF
12	few	TRBJ1-6	TRBV7-9	.	TGTGCCAGCAGCTTGTGGGGGGGACCCCTCCACTTT	CASSLWGGPLHF
13	.	TRBJ1-2	TRBV19	TRBD1	TGTGCCAGTAGTGGAAGACAGGGGAGCGGCTACACCTTC	CASSGRQGSGYTF
13	.	TRBJ1-2	TRBV7-9	TRBD1	TGTGCCAGCAGCGTGACAGGGAACTATGGCTACACCTTC	CASSVTGNYGYTF
15	few	TRBJ2-2	TRBV7-3	TRBD2	TGTGCCAGCAGCTTAGCTGGGGGGGACACCGGGGAGCTGTTTTTT	CASSLAGGDTGELFF
13	.	TRBJ2-2	TRBV3-1/TRBV3-2	.	TGTGCCAGCAGACGACAGGTGGCCGGGGAGCTGTTTTTT	CASRRQVAGELFF